Each of the 25 T cell receptor beta chains below was sequenced from the same sample in a study of shared clonotypes between healthy human individuals (dated by TCRdb to 2018 to 2020). Libraries were built with the immunoSEQ multiplex PCR assay. Drawn from immuneACCESS, this table holds only the in-frame rearrangements with V and J called that TCRdb kept. Clones are partly lost; checked studies trace under half to an unresolved V gene and leave the rest unexplained. In all, the sample holds over a million clones, and roughly 96% of those were seen once. The ten most abundant clones make up about 1% of the sample. The sequenced sample consisted of naive CD4+ T cells sorted from blood. In the paper's terms, the cell subset or site label means: CD45RA+ positively selected. The source is a man aged 25-45 years in good health.

This chain joins TRBV4-3 and TRBJ2-7; TRBD1 agrees at 7 bases. Germline V gene lookup returns CDR1 LGHNA and CDR2 YSLEER. V dropped 0 bases and J dropped 3; count of bases not matched to a gene: 8. The CDR3 consists of 16 residues. Here the CDR3 DNA reads TGCGCCAGCAGCCAAGAAGGGGGCAGGAAGGGCTACGAGCAGTACTTC. It specifies CASSQEGGRKGYEQYF.

J is TRBJ2-1 and V is TRBV7-9; 8 nucleotides agree with TRBD1. Germline V lookup: CDR1 SEHNR, CDR2 FQNEAQ (reference sequence). CDR3 length equals 16 residues. V was clipped by 1 base and J by 3 bases; unmatched bases: 5. CDR3 sequence (DNA): TGTGCCAGCAGCTTAGAGACAGGGGCGAACTACAATGAGCAGTTCTTC. This gives the protein CASSLETGANYNEQFF.

This chain connects TRBV18 to TRBJ1-2; possibly TRBD1 for D (6 bases). With 1 base removed from V and 5 bases from J, the gap between germline ends came to 11 bases. The germline V gene encodes CDR1 KGHSH and CDR2 LQKENI. This CDR3 is built from 14 residues. The CDR3 is CASSPQEGEYGYTF. The CDR3, as DNA: TGTGCCAGCTCACCACAAGAGGGGGAGTATGGCTACACCTTC.

To note about this clone: A junction end diverges from the germline sequence, so it may reflect a read error. V gene TRBV14 combines with J gene TRBJ1-3, with D possibly matching TRBD1 (5 bases). The germline V gene encodes CDR1 SGHDN and CDR2 FVKESK. This CDR3 comprises 17 residues. This CDR3 is CASSQDLPRVGGNTVYF. CDR3 nucleotides: TGTGCCAGCAGCCAAGATCTCCCCAGGGTCGGGGGAAACACCGTATATTTT.

The chain recombines TRBV2 with TRBJ2-7, with 10 nucleotides matching TRBD2. Germline V gives CDR1 SNHLY, CDR2 FYNNEI. This CDR3 has 14 amino acids. The V and J ends lost 7 bases and 2 bases, in that order; junction bases with no gene match: 5. The CDR3 DNA reads TGTGCCAGCATTGGACTAGCGGACACCTACGAGCAGTACTTC. Translation: CASIGLADTYEQYF.

In its sample, this clone was seen a few times. This same CDR3 is encoded by further DNA sequences in the sample. J is TRBJ1-2 and V is TRBV28, with no clear D. CDR1 is MDHEN and CDR2 is SYDVKM in the germline V gene. V dropped 4 bases and J dropped 7 bases, with 7 bases sitting between them. CDR3 length equals 11 residues. The CDR3 DNA reads TGTGCCAGCAGTTCCCGTGGTGGCTACACCTTC. It specifies CASSSRGGYTF.

The CDR3 nucleotides read TGCGCCAGCAGCTGGGGACTAGCGGGATTAGCAAAGTACAATGAGCAGTTCTTC. Translation: CASSWGLAGLAKYNEQFF. This chain joins TRBV5-1 and TRBJ2-1; the match to TRBD2 covers 13 bases. Looked up from germline, CDR1 is SGHRS and CDR2 is YFSETQ. The trim removed 3 bases at V and 4 bases at J, leaving 10 bases unmatched. The CDR3 runs to 18 residues.

The V call is TRBV7-8, the J call TRBJ2-2; D not certain. There are 14 residues in the CDR3. Germline assignment: CDR1 SGHVS and CDR2 FQNEAQ. V dropped 1 base and J dropped 2 bases, with 5 bases sitting between them. CDR3 in amino acids: CASSLDGNTGELFF. Written as DNA, the CDR3 is TGTGCCAGCAGCTTAGACGGAAACACCGGGGAGCTGTTTTTT.

The chain links TRBV29-1 to TRBJ2-6; maybe TRBD1 (6 bases). CDR1 is SQVTM and CDR2 is ANQGSEA in the germline V gene. The CDR3 loop spans 17 amino acids. The V gene lost 5 bases and the J gene lost 3 bases, with 20 bases spanning the gap. The CDR3 region is CSVRFGQGTIGANVLTF. The CDR3 DNA reads TGCAGCGTTAGGTTTGGGCAGGGGACCATTGGGGCCAACGTCCTGACTTTC.

V and J are TRBV25-1 and TRBJ2-7; D assignment may be TRBD1 or TRBD2 (5 bases each). The germline gives CDR1 MGHDK, CDR2 SYGVNS. Trimming shortened V by 3 bases and J by 3 bases, and 18 bases separated the two germline ends. This CDR3 spans 16 amino acids. This CDR3 reads CASSDQMGVGGYEQYF. In nucleotides, the CDR3 is TGTGCCAGCAGTGACCAAATGGGGGTCGGAGGCTACGAGCAGTACTTC.

Concerning this clone itself: Distinct nucleotide sequences in the sample also encode this CDR3. This chain links TRBV2 with TRBJ2-1; the match to TRBD2 covers 8 bases. This CDR3 is built from 11 residues. Looked up from germline, CDR1 is SNHLY and CDR2 is FYNNEI. J was trimmed by 9 bases and V by 6 bases; bases with no gene match: 1. The CDR3 loop is CASSTSGEQFF. DNA for the CDR3: TGTGCCAGCAGCACTAGCGGTGAGCAGTTCTTC.

V is TRBV2 and J is TRBJ1-1; D remains ambiguous. This CDR3 is 13 amino acids long. CDR1 is SNHLY and CDR2 is FYNNEI in the germline V gene. The V end was cut by 8 bases, the J end by 1 base, with 11 bases between. CDR3 amino acids: CASVGEKNTEAFF. As DNA, the CDR3 is TGTGCCAGCGTTGGGGAGAAGAACACTGAAGCTTTCTTT.

This chain uses TRBV19 with TRBJ2-7, with 11 bases aligning to TRBD2. Germline V gene lookup returns CDR1 LNHDA and CDR2 SQIVND (reference sequence). CDR3 length: 14 amino acids. V gave up 4 bases and J gave up 4 bases; unmatched junction bases: 3. The CDR3 here is CASSTRTSGYEQYF. CDR3 nucleotides: TGTGCCAGTAGTACCCGGACTAGCGGGTACGAGCAGTACTTC.

This sequence joins TRBV6-1 and TRBJ2-2; 15 positions match TRBD2. This CDR3 region has 15 residues. Germline trimming cut 7 bases from V and 6 bases from J; bases unmatched to any gene: 3. Germline-derived CDR1 and CDR2 are MNHNS and SASEGT. CDR3 loop: CASKGLAGGSGELFF. Here the CDR3 DNA reads TGTGCCAGCAAAGGACTAGCGGGAGGGTCCGGGGAGCTGTTTTTT.

The rearrangement links TRBV19 to TRBJ1-5; D remains ambiguous. CDR3 size: 12 residues. Trimming took 7 bases from V and 6 from J, leaving 10 bases between them. CDR1 is LNHDA and CDR2 is SQIVND in the germline V gene (reference sequence). For the CDR3, the DNA is TGTGCCAGTAACCAAGGGAGTCAGCCCCAGCATTTT. This gives the protein CASNQGSQPQHF.

The J gene is TRBJ2-7, the V gene TRBV18; 10 bases agree with TRBD2. CDR1 is KGHSH, CDR2 LQKENI, per germline. CDR3 size: 16 residues. Losses at the gene ends were 3 bases for V and 4 bases for J; bases not matched to a gene: 9. This chain's CDR3 is CASSPDLAGDLYEQYF. The CDR3, as DNA: TGTGCCAGCTCACCGGACCTAGCGGGAGATTTGTACGAGCAGTACTTC.

J is TRBJ2-1 and V is TRBV5-1, with TRBD1 identical over 7 bases. Unmatched junction bases numbered 6, after V lost 2 bases and J lost 4 bases. Germline V lookup: CDR1 SGHRS, CDR2 YFSETQ. The CDR3 is 15 amino acids. The CDR3 sequence is CASSFTTGNYNEQFF. The CDR3 DNA reads as TGCGCCAGCAGCTTTACGACAGGGAATTACAATGAGCAGTTCTTC.

CDR3 bases: TGTGCCAGCAGCTTATTAGAGGAAAGGGACTCTGGAAACACCATATATTTT. Its translation is CASSLLEERDSGNTIYF. V is TRBV7-9 and J is TRBJ1-3; D is ambiguous. Germline CDR1 reads SEHNR; CDR2 reads FQNEAQ (reference sequence). This CDR3 has 17 residues. The ends were cut back, 2 bases at V and 0 bases at J, with 14 bases in the middle.

The chain is built from TRBV5-4 and TRBJ2-5; D gene uncertain. V shed 0 bases and J shed 3 bases, with 9 bases lying between them. There are 14 residues in the CDR3. Germline CDR1 is SGHNT and CDR2 is YYREEE (reference sequence). CDR3 sequence reads: CASSLGGEEETQYF. The CDR3 DNA is TGTGCCAGCAGCTTGGGCGGTGAGGAAGAGACCCAGTACTTC.

The chain joins TRBV11-2 to TRBJ2-6; D is ambiguous. V gave up 1 base and J gave up 0 bases, with 10 bases separating them. This CDR3 is built from 17 residues. The V gene's germline CDR1 is SGHAT and CDR2 FQNNGV. CDR3 residues: CASSLVWLASGANVLTF. In DNA, the CDR3 is TGTGCCAGCAGCTTAGTCTGGCTGGCCTCTGGGGCCAACGTCCTGACTTTC.

The chain recombines TRBV29-1 with TRBJ2-7; 8 bases are shared with TRBD1. Trimming removed 3 bases from V and 2 bases from J; junction bases left unmatched: 3. Germline values: CDR1 SQVTM, CDR2 ANQGSEA. The CDR3 has 13 amino acids. The CDR3 here is CSVDETGAYEQYF. The CDR3 DNA sequence: TGCAGCGTTGATGAGACAGGGGCCTACGAGCAGTACTTC.

In this sample, this clone turned up once. This chain connects TRBV2 to TRBJ2-1; weak D call: TRBD2 (6 bases). Trimming took off 3 bases at V and 9 bases at J, with 18 bases between the two ends. CDR1 SNHLY and CDR2 FYNNEI come from the germline V gene. The CDR3 loop spans 15 amino acids. The chain's CDR3 is CASSEYDSRGSEQFF. CDR3 sequence (DNA): TGTGCCAGCAGTGAGTATGACTCCCGGGGGAGTGAGCAGTTCTTC.

V and J are TRBV7-9 and TRBJ2-5; no reliable D call. Germline V gives CDR1 SEHNR, CDR2 FQNEAQ (reference sequence). V lost 1 base and J lost 0, with 6 bases in between. This CDR3 has 14 residues. The CDR3 region has the DNA TGTGCCAGCAGCTTAGAACAGTACCAAGAGACCCAGTACTTC. It codes for CASSLEQYQETQYF.

V is TRBV10-3 and J is TRBJ2-7; 8 positions match TRBD2. V lost 7 bases, J lost 1 base, and 3 bases stayed unmatched. This CDR3 has 13 amino acids. CDR1 is ENHRY, CDR2 SYGVKD, per germline. The CDR3 DNA reads TGTGCCATCAATGCGGGAGGATCCTACGAGCAGTACTTC. Translating gives CAINAGGSYEQYF.

The V call is TRBV7-3, the J call TRBJ2-7, with D perhaps being TRBD1 or TRBD2 (5 bases each). The CDR3 is made up of 15 amino acids. V lost 0 bases and J lost 2, with 11 bases in between. The germline V gene encodes CDR1 SGHTA and CDR2 FQGTGA. The CDR3: CASSLTSQGPYEQYF. CDR3 nucleotide sequence: TGTGCCAGCAGCTTAACGAGTCAGGGACCCTACGAGCAGTACTTC.